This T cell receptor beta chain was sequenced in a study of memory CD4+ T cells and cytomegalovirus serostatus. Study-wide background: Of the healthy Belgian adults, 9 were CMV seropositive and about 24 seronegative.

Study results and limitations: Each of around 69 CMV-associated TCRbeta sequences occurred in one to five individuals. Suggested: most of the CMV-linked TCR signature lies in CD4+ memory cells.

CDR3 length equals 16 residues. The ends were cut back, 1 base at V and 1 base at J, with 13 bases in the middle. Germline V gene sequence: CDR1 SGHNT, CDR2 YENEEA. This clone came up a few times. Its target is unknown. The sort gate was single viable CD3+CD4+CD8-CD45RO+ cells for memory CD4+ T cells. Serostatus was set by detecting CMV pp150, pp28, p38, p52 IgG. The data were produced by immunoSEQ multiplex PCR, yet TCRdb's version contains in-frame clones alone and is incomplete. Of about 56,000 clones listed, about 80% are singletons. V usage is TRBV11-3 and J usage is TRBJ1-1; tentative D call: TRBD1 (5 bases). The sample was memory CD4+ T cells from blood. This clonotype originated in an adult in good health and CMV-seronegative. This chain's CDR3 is CASSLGAGQGNTEAFF. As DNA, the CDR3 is TGTGCCAGCAGCTTAGGTGCGGGGCAGGGGAACACTGAAGCTTTCTTT.